The sequence of this TCR beta chain was determined in a study of T cell changes during pregnancy in multiple sclerosis. This table comes from immunoSEQ multiplex PCR, and its TCRdb copy is limited to in-frame clones, with some not included. The sample includes 70,000 to 80,000 clones, roughly 94% of them seen just once. The V segment lost 4 bases and the J segment 5 bases; nucleotides outside the gene matches: 16. Germline-derived CDR1 and CDR2 are SGHNT and YYREEE (reference sequence). CDR3 size: 17 residues. This clone has just one count. The sample in question was peripheral blood, obtained in the third trimester of pregnancy. The sequence came from a female donor with multiple sclerosis, enrolled in a pregnancy study. This chain links TRBV5-4 with TRBJ2-5; TRBD2 matches at 8 bases. DNA for the CDR3: TGTGCCAGCAGCCTCCCGGGGAGCGGGGGCCATGGGGAGACCCAGTACTTC. This encodes CASSLPGSGGHGETQYF.